This T cell receptor beta chain was identified in a study of T cell responses to AZD1222 COVID-19 vaccine. General study results and limits: Unmutated variant regions are reportedly the target of nearly half of TCRs that are spike-specific.

This clone occurred once. The antigen remains unidentified. The CDR3 covers 13 residues. The germline CDR1 and CDR2 sequences are LGHNT and FRNRAP. V was trimmed by 0 bases and J by 6 bases, leaving 9 bases between them. Assay used: immunoSEQ multiplex PCR; TCRdb lists only in-frame clones, some missing. The sample has some 150,000 clones; just over 90% are singletons. Material: peripheral blood, obtained on day 0 of MenACWY control vaccination. The chain employs TRBV12-5 and TRBJ2-7, with D possibly matching TRBD1 (6 bases). The receptor's source is an adult in good health. CDR3 loop: CASGLVPGVEQYF. As DNA, the CDR3 is TGTGCTAGTGGTTTGGTACCAGGGGTCGAGCAGTACTTC.